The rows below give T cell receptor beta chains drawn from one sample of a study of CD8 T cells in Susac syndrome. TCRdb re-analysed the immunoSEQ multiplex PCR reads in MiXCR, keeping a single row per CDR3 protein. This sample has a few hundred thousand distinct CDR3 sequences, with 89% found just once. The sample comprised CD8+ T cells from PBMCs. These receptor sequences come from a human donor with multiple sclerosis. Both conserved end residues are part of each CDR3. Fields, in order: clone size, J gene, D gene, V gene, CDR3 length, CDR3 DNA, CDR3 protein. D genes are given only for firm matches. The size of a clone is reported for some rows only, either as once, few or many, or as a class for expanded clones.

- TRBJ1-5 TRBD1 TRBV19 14 TGTGCCAGTAGTATCGGGACAGGGGAGCAGCCCCAGCATTTT CASSIGTGEQPQHF
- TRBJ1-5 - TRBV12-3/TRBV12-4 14 TGTGCCAGCAGTCCTTTTGGGGGTAATCAGCCCCAGCATTTT CASSPFGGNQPQHF
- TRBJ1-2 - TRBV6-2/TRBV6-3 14 TGTGCCAGCAGTTACGGGGCCTCCTTGGATGGCTACACCTTC CASSYGASLDGYTF
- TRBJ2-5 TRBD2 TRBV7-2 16 TGTGCCAGCAGCTTAGGGCCTAGCGGGGGTCAAGAGACCCAGTACTTC CASSLGPSGGQETQYF
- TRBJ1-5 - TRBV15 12 TGTGCCACCAGCAGATTTGGTCAGCCCCAGCATTTT CATSRFGQPQHF
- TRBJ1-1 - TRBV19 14 TGTGCCAGTAGAAACAGGGACCGGAACACTGAAGCTTTCTTT CASRNRDRNTEAFF
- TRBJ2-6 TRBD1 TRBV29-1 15 TGCAGCGTTTTGACAGGGACGACTGGGGCCAACGTCCTGACTTTC CSVLTGTTGANVLTF
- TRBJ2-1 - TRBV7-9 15 TGTGCCAGCAGCTATCCCCCGGGATCACACAATGAGCAGTTCTTC CASSYPPGSHNEQFF
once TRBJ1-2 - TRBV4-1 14 TGCGCCAGCAGCCAAGAAGGGGGTTCCTATGGCTACACCTTC CASSQEGGSYGYTF
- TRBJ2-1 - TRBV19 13 TGTGCCAGTAGCATTACAGGGTACAATGAGCAGTTCTTC CASSITGYNEQFF
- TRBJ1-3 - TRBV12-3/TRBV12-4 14 TGTGCCAGCAGTTTATATCCTAGGTTGGACACCATATATTTT CASSLYPRLDTIYF
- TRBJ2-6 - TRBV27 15 TGTGCCAGCAGTTTAGCAGGGACTGGGGCCAACGTCCTGACTTTC CASSLAGTGANVLTF
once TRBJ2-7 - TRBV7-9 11 TGTGCCAGCAGCTTACCTGGACAGAAGTACTTC CASSLPGQKYF
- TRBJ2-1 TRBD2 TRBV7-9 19 TGTGCCAGCAGCACCCTTGACAGGGCCCCTAGCGGGGGTCCGAATGAGCAGTTCTTC CASSTLDRAPSGGPNEQFF
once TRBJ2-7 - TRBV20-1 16 TGCAGTGCTAGAGATAGGGGTCCTGCGGGCTCCTACGAGCAGTACTTC CSARDRGPAGSYEQYF
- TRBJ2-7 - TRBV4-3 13 TGCGCCAGCAGCCAAGATTTCACCTACGAGCAGTACTTC CASSQDFTYEQYF
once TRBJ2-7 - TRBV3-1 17 TGTGCCAGCAGCCAAGGGCACCCGAGGACAAATTGGGACGAGCAGTACTTC CASSQGHPRTNWDEQYF
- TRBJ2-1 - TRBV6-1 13 TGTGCCAGCAGTCGCCGCGAAAATAATGAGCAGTTCTTC CASSRRENNEQFF
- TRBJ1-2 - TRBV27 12 TGTGCCAGCAGTTTATTGGGAGACGGCTACACCTTC CASSLLGDGYTF
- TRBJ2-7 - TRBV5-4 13 TGTGCCAGCAGCTCAAGGGGGGTCAACGAGCAGTACTTC CASSSRGVNEQYF
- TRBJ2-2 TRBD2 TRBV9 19 TGTGCCAGCAGCGTACCCAACTCCGGGACTAGCGACCCCACCGGGGAGCTGTTTTTT CASSVPNSGTSDPTGELFF
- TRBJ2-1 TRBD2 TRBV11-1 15 TGTGCCAGCACCCTTCTAGCGGGAGGTATCAATGAGCAGTTCTTC CASTLLAGGINEQFF
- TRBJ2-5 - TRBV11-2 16 TGTGCCAGCAGCCCGAGAAGGGGGGGACCCCAAGAGACCCAGTACTTC CASSPRRGGPQETQYF
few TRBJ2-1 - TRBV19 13 TGTGCCAGTAGTATCATCTCCTACAATGAGCAGTTCTTC CASSIISYNEQFF
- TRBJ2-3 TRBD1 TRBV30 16 TGTGCCTGGAGTGTCAACCCGGGACAGGGCACAGATACGCAGTATTTT CAWSVNPGQGTDTQYF
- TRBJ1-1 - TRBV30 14 TGTGCCTGGATGAGACAGCGTTTCGCCACTGAAGCTTTCTTT CAWMRQRFATEAFF
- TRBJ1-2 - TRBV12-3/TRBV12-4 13 TGTGCCAGCAGTCCGTGGACTTCCTCCGGCTACACCTTC CASSPWTSSGYTF
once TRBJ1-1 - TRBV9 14 TGTGCCAGCAGCGGGCTAAGAGCGTCCACTGAAGCTTTCTTT CASSGLRASTEAFF
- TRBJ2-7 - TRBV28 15 TGTGCCAGCAAGCCGCCGGGATTGGGGATTTACGAGCAGTACTTC CASKPPGLGIYEQYF
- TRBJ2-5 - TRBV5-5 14 TGTGCCAGCAGCCCTTGGACAGAAAAAGAGACCCAGTACTTC CASSPWTEKETQYF
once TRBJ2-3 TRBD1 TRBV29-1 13 TGCAGCCTATCCGGACAGGGGGCAGATACGCAGTATTTT CSLSGQGADTQYF
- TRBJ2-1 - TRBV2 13 TGTGCCAGCAGTGGGGGACTCTACAATGAGCAGTTCTTC CASSGGLYNEQFF
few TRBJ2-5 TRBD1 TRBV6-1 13 TGTGCCAGCCAAAAGGACAGGGTGAGGACCCAGTACTTC CASQKDRVRTQYF
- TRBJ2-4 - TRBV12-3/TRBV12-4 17 TGTGCCAGCAGTTTGCTCGGCGGGTTCCTAGCCAAAAACATTCAGTACTTC CASSLLGGFLAKNIQYF
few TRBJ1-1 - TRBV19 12 TGTGCCAGTAGAGCCGGTGCTACTGAAGCTTTCTTT CASRAGATEAFF
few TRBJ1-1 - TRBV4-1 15 TGCGCCAGCAGCCAAGACGATAGGGCATACACTGAAGCTTTCTTT CASSQDDRAYTEAFF
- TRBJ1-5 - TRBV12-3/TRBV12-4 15 TGTGCCAGCAGTTCCACCCGGGCGGCTAATCAGCCCCAGCATTTT CASSSTRAANQPQHF
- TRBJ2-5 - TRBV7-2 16 TGTGCCAGCAGCTTGGTAATTGGACAGATCCAAGAGACCCAGTACTTC CASSLVIGQIQETQYF
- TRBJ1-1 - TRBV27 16 TGTGCCAGCAGTTTAAGTGGTAGGGGAATGAACACTGAAGCTTTCTTT CASSLSGRGMNTEAFF
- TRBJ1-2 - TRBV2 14 TGTGCCAGCAGGACGAGGTCGGGGGGATATGGCTACACCTTC CASRTRSGGYGYTF
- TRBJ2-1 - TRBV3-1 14 TGTGCCAGCAGCCAAGGAACAGGGCAGGATGAGCAGTTCTTC CASSQGTGQDEQFF
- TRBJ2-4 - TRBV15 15 TGTGCCACCAGCTTCGCTACGGGAGCCAAAAACATTCAGTACTTC CATSFATGAKNIQYF
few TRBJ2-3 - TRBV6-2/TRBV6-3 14 TGTGCCAGCAGTTACGTTGAGAGCACAGATACGCAGTATTTT CASSYVESTDTQYF
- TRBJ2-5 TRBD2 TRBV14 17 TGTGCCAGCAGCCTCCAATTGGGACTAGCACGGCAAGAGACCCAGTACTTC CASSLQLGLARQETQYF
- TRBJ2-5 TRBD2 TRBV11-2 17 TGTGCCAGCAGCATAGGGCCCCGGACTAGCGAGGGCAGTCCCCAGTACTTC CASSIGPRTSEGSPQYF